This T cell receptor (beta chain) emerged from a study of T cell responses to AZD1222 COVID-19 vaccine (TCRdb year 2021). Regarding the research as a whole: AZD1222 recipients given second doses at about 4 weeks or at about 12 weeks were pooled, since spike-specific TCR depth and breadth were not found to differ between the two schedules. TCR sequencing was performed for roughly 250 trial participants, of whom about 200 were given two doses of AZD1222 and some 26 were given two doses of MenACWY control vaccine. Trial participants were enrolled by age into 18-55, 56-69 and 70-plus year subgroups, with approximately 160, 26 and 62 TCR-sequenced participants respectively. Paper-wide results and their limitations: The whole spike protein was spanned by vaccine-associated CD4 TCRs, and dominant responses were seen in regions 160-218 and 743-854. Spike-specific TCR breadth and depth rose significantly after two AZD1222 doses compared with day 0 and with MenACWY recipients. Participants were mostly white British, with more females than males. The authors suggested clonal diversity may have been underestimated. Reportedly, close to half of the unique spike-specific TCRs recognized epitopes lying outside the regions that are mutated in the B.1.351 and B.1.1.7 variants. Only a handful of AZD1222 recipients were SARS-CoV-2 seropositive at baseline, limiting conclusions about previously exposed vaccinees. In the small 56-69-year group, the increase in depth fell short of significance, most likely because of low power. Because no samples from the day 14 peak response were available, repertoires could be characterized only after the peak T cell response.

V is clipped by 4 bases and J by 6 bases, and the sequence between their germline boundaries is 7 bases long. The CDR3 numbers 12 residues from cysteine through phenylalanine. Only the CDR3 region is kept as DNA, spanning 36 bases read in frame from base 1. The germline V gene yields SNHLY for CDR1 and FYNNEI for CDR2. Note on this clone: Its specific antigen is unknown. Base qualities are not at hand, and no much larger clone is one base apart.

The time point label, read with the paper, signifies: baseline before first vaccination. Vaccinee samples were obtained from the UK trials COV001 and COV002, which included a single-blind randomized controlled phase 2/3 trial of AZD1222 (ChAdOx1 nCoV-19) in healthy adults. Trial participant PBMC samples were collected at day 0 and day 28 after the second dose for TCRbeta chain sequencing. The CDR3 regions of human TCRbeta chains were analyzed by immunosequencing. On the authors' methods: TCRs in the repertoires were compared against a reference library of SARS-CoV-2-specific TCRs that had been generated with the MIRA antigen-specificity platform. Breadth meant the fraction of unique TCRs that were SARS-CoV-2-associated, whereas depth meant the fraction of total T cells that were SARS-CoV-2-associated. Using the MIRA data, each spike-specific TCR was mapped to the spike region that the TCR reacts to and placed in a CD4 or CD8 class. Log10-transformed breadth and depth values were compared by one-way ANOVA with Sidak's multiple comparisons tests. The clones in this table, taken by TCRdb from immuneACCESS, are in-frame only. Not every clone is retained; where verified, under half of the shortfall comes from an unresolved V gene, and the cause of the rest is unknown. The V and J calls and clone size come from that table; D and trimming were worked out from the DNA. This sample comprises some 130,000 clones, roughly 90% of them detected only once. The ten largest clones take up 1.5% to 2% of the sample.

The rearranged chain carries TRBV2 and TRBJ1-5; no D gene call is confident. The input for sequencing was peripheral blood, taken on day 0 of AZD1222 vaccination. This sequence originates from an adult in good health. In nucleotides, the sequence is TGTGCCAGCAGTGCGGCCCCTCAGCCCCAGCATTTT. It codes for CASSAAPQPQHF. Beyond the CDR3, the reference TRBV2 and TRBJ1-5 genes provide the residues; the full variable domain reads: EPEVTQTPSHQVTQMGQEVILRCVPISNHLYFYWYRQILGQKVEFLVSFYNNEISEKSEIFDDQFSVERPDGSNFTLKIRSTKLEDSAMYFCASSAAPQPQHFGDGTRLSIL.